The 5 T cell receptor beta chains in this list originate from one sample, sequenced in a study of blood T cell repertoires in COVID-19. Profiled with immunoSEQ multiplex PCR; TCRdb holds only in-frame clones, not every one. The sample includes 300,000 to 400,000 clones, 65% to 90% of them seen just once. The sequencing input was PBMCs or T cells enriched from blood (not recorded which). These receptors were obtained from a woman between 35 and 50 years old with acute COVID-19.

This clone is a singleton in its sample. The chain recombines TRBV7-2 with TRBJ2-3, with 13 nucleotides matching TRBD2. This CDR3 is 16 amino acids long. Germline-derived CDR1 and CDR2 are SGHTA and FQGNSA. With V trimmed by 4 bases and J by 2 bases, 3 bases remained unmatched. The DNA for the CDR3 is TGTGCCAGCAGCTCAGGGACTAGCGGGAACACAGATACGCAGTATTTT. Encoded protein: CASSSGTSGNTDTQYF.

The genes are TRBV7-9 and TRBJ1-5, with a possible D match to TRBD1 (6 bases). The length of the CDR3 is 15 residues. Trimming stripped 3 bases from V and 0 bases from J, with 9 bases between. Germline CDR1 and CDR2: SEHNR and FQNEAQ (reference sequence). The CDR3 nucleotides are TGTGCCAGCAGCTTGGACAGTAATAGCAATCAGCCCCAGCATTTT. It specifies CASSLDSNSNQPQHF.

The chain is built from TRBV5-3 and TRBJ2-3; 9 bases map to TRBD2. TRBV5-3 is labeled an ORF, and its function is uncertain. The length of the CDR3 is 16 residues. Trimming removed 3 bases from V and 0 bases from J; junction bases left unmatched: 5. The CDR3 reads CARSWASGTSTDTQYF. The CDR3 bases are TGTGCCAGAAGCTGGGCTAGCGGGACTAGCACAGATACGCAGTATTTT.

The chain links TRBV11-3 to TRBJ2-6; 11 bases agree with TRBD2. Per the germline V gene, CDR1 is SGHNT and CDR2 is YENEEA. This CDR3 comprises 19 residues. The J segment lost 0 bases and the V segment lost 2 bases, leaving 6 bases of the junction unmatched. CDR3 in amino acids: CASSLRGLAVLSGANVLTF. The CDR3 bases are TGTGCCAGCAGCTTACGGGGACTAGCGGTTCTCTCTGGGGCCAACGTCCTGACTTTC. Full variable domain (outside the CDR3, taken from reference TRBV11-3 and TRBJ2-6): EAGVVQSPRYKIIEKKQPVAFWCNPISGHNTLYWYLQNLGQGPELLIRYENEEAVDDSQLPKDRFSAERLKGVDSTLKIQPAELGDSAVYLCASSLRGLAVLSGANVLTFGAGSRLTVL.

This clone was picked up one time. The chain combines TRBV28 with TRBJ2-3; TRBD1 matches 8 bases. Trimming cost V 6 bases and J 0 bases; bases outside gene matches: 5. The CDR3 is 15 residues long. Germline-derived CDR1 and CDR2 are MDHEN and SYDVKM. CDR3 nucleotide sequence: TGTGCCAGCAGCCCGACAGGGGTTAGCACAGATACGCAGTATTTT. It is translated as CASSPTGVSTDTQYF.